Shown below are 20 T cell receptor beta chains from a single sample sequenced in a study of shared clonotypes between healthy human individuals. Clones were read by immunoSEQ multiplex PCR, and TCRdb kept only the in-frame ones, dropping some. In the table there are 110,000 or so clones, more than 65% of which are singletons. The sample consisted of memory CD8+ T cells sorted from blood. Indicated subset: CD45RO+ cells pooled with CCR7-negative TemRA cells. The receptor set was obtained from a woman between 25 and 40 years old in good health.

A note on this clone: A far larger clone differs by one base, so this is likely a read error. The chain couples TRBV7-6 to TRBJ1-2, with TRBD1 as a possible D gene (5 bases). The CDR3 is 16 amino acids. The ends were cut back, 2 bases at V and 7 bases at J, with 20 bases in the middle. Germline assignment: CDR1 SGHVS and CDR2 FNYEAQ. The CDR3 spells CASSLLIGDGGAGYTF. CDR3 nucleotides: TGTGCCAGCAGCTTATTGATTGGGGACGGCGGGGCTGGCTACACCTTC. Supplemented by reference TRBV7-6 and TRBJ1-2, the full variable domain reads GAGVSQSPRYKVTKRGQDVALRCDPISGHVSLYWYRQALGQGPEFLTYFNYEAQQDKSGLPNDRFSAERPEGSISTLTIQRTEQRDSAMYRCASSLLIGDGGAGYTFGSGTRLTVV.

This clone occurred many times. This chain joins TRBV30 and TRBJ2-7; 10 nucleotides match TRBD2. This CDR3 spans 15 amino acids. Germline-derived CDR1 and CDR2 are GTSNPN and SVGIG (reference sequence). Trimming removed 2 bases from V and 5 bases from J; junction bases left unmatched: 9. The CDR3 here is CAWSPSGSWINEQYF. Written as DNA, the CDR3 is TGTGCCTGGAGTCCTAGCGGGAGCTGGATCAACGAGCAGTACTTC.

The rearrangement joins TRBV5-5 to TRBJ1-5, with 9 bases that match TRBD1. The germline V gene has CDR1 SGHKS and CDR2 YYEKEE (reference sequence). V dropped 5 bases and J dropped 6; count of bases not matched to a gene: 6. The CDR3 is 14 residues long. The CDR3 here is CASSSTGGSQPQHF. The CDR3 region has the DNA TGTGCCAGCAGTTCAACAGGGGGCAGTCAGCCCCAGCATTTT.

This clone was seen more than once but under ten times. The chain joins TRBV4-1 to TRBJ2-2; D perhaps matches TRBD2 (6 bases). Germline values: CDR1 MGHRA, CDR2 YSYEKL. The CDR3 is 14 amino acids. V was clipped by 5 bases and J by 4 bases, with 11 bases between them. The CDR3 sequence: CASSGGWGTGELFF. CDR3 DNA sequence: TGCGCCAGCAGCGGGGGGTGGGGCACCGGGGAGCTGTTTTTT.

CDR3 amino acids: CASSLSRSYEQYF. The DNA of the CDR3 is TGTGCCAGCAGTTTGTCCAGGTCCTACGAGCAGTACTTC. V and J are TRBV27 and TRBJ2-5; the D is unclear. The J call may be wrong; the DNA end is better matched by TRBJ2-7. This CDR3 spans 13 amino acids. The germline gives CDR1 MNHEY, CDR2 SMNVEV (reference sequence).

This chain's CDR3 is CASSPRQGLPPQHF. The CDR3 DNA reads TGTGCCAGCAGTCCTCGACAGGGTTTGCCGCCCCAGCATTTT. The chain joins TRBV28 to TRBJ1-5, with 7 bases identical to TRBD1. There are 14 residues in the CDR3. CDR1 MDHEN and CDR2 SYDVKM come from the germline V gene. J lost 9 bases, V lost 5 bases, and 10 bases had no gene match.

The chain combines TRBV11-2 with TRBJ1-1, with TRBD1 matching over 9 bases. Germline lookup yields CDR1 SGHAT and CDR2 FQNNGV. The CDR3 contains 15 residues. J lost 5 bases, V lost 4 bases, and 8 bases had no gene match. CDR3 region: CASSSIRQGETEAFF. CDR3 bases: TGTGCCAGCAGCTCAATCCGACAGGGGGAAACTGAAGCTTTCTTT. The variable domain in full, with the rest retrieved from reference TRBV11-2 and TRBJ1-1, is EAGVAQSPRYKIIEKRQSVAFWCNPISGHATLYWYQQILGQGPKLLIQFQNNGVVDDSQLPKDRFSAERLKGVDSTLKIQPAKLEDSAVYLCASSSIRQGETEAFFGQGTRLTVV.

The CDR3 coding sequence is TGTGCCAGCAACACCCTAGCGATGTACGAGCAGTACTTC. Its protein is CASNTLAMYEQYF. This rearrangement joins TRBV6-1 to TRBJ2-7; D might be TRBD2 (6 bases). The V and J ends lost 7 bases and 4 bases respectively, with 14 bases between them. Germline V gene data show CDR1 as MNHNS and CDR2 as SASEGT. The CDR3 consists of 13 residues.

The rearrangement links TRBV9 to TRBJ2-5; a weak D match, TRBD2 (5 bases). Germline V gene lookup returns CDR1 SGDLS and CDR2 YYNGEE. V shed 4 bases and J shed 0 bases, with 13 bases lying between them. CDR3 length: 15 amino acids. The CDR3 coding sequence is TGTGCCAGCAGCCTTGCTATAGCGCACCAAGAGACCCAGTACTTC. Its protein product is CASSLAIAHQETQYF. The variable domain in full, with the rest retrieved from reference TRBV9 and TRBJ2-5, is DSGVTQTPKHLITATGQRVTLRCSPRSGDLSVYWYQQSLDQGLQFLIQYYNGEERAKGNILERFSAQQFPDLHSELNLSSLELGDSALYFCASSLAIAHQETQYFGPGTRLLVL.

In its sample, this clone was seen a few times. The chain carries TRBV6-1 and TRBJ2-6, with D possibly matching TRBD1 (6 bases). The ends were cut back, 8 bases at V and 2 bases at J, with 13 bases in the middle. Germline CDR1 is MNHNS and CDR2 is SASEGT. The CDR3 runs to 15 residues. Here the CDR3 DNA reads TGTGCCAGCGAACAAACAGGGACTGGGGCCAACGTCCTGACTTTC. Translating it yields CASEQTGTGANVLTF.

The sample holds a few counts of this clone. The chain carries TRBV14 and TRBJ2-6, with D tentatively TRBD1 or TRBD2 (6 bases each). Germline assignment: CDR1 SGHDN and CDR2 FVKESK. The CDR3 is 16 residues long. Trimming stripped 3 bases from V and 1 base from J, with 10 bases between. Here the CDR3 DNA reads TGTGCCAGCAGCCAGGGGGGCTATTCTGGGGCCAACGTCCTGACTTTC. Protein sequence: CASSQGGYSGANVLTF.

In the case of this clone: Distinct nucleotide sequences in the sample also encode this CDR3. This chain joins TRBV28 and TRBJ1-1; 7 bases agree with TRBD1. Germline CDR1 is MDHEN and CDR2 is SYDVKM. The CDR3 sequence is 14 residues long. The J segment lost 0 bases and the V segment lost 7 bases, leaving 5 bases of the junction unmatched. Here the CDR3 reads CASTSGQMNTEAFF. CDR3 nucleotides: TGTGCCAGCACCTCGGGACAGATGAACACTGAAGCTTTCTTT.

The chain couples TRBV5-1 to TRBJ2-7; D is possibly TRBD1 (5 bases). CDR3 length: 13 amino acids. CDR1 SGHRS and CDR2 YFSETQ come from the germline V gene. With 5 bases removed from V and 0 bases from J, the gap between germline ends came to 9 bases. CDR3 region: CASRHDSSYEQYF. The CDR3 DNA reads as TGCGCCAGCAGGCACGACAGCTCCTACGAGCAGTACTTC.

CDR3 DNA: TGTGCCAGCAGTTGGTTAGCGGGAGGGCCTGATACGCAGTATTTT. Residues: CASSWLAGGPDTQYF. The chain couples TRBV27 to TRBJ2-3, with 11 nucleotides matching TRBD2. The J segment lost 6 bases and the V segment lost 4 bases, leaving 6 bases of the junction unmatched. This CDR3 is built from 15 residues. Germline V gene data show CDR1 as MNHEY and CDR2 as SMNVEV (reference sequence).

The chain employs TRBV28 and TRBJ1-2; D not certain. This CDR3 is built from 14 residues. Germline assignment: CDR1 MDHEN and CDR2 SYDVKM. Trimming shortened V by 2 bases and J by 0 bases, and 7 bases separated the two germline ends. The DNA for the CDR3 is TGTGCCAGCAGTTTAATGGGAGCTAACTATGGCTACACCTTC. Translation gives CASSLMGANYGYTF.

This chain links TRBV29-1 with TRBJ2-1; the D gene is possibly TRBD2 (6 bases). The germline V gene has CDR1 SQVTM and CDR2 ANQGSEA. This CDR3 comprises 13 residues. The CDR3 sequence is CTTGSGEWYEQFF. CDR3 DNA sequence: TGCACCACGGGGTCGGGAGAGTGGTATGAGCAGTTCTTC.

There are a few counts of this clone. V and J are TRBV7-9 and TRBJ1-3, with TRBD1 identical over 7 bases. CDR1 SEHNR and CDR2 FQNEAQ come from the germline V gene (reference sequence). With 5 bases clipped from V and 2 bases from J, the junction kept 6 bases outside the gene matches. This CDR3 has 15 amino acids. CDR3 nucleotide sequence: TGTGCCAGCAGCGTACAGGGGCCTACTGGAAACACCATATATTTT. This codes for CASSVQGPTGNTIYF.

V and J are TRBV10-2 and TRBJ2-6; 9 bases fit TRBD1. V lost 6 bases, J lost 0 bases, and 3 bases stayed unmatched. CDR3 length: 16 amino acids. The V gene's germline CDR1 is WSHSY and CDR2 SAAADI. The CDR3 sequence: CASRQGAFSGANVLTF. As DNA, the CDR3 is TGCGCCAGCAGACAGGGGGCCTTCTCTGGGGCCAACGTCCTGACTTTC.

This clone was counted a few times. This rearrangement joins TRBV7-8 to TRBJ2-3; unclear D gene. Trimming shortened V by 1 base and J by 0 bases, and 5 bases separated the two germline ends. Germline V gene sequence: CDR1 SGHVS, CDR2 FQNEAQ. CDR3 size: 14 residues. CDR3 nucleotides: TGTGCCAGCAGCTTAGGGGTCAGCACAGATACGCAGTATTTT. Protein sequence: CASSLGVSTDTQYF.

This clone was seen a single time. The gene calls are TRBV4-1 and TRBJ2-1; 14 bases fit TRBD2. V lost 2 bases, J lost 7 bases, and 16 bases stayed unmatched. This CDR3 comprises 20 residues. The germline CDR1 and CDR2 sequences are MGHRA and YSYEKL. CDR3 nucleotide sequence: TGCGCCAGCAGCCAATTGTACGCCCTCAGACTAGCGGGAGGGAAAAATGAGCAGTTCTTC. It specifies CASSQLYALRLAGGKNEQFF.